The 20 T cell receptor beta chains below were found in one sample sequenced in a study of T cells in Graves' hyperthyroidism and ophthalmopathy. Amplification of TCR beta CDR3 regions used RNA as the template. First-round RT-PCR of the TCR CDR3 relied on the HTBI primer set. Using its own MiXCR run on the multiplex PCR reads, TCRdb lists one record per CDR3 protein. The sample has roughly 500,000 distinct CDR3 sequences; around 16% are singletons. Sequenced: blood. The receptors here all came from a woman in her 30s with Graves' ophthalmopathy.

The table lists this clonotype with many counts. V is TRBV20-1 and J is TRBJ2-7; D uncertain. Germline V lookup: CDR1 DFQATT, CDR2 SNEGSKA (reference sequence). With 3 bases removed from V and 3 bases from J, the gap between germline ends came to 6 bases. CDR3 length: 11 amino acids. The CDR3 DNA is TGCAGTGCTAGTTTGGACTACGAGCAGTACTTC. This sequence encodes CSASLDYEQYF.

CDR3 nucleotides: TGTGCCAGCAGTGCCGGGACAGGGGACGAGCAGTACTTC. Translated: CASSAGTGDEQYF. V usage is TRBV12-3 or TRBV12-4 and J usage is TRBJ2-7, with 10 bases matching TRBD1. V shed 5 bases, J shed 5 bases, and the junction held 3 bases outside the gene matches. The length of the CDR3 is 13 residues.

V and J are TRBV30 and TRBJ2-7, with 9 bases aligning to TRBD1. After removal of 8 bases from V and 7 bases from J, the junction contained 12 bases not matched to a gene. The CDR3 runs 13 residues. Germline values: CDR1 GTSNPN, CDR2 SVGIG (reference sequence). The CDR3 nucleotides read TGTGCCAGCTCTCGGACAGGGGTTAGGGAGCAGTACTTC. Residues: CASSRTGVREQYF.

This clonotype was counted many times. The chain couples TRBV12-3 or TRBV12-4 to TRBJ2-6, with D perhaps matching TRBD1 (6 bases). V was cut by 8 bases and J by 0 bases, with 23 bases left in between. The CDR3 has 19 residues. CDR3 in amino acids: CASGFPPGQQVSGANVLTF. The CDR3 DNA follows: TGTGCCAGCGGATTCCCGCCGGGACAACAAGTCTCTGGGGCCAACGTCCTGACTTTC.

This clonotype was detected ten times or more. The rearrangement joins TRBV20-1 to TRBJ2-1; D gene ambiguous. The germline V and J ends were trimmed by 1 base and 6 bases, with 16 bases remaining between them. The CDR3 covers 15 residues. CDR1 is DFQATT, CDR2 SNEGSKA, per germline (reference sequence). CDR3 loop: CSARAEERFVNEQFF. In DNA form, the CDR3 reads TGCAGTGCTAGAGCTGAAGAACGTTTTGTCAATGAGCAGTTCTTC.

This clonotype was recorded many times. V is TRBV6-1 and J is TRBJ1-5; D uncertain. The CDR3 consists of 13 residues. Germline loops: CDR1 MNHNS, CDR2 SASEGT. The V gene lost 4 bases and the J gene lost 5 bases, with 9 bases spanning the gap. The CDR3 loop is CASSGNIDQPQHF. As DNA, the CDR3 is TGTGCCAGCAGTGGAAACATCGATCAGCCCCAGCATTTT.

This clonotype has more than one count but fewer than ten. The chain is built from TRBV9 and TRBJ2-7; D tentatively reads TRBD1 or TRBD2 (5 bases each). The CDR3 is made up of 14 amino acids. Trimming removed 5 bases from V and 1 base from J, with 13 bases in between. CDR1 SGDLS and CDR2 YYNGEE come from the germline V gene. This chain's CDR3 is CASSEGPLSYEQYF. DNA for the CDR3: TGTGCCAGCAGTGAGGGGCCACTTTCCTACGAGCAGTACTTC. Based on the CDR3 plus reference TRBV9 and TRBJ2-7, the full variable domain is DSGVTQTPKHLITATGQRVTLRCSPRSGDLSVYWYQQSLDQGLQFLIQYYNGEERAKGNILERFSAQQFPDLHSELNLSSLELGDSALYFCASSEGPLSYEQYFGPGTRLTVT.

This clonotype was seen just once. The CDR3: CASSMVALAGRGQETQYF. Written as DNA, the CDR3 is TGTGCCAGTAGTATGGTTGCGCTAGCGGGAAGGGGCCAAGAGACCCAGTACTTC. The chain couples TRBV19 to TRBJ2-5, with TRBD2 matching over 9 bases. After removal of 3 bases from V and 1 base from J, the junction contained 12 bases not matched to a gene. From germline, CDR1 is LNHDA and CDR2 SQIVND (reference sequence). CDR3 size: 18 residues.

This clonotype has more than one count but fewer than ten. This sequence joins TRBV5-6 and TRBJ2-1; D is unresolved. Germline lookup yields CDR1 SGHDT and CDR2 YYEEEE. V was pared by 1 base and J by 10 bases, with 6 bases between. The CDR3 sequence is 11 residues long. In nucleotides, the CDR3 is TGTGCCAGCAGCTTGTTGATAGAGCAGTTCTTC. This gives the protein CASSLLIEQFF.

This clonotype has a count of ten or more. CDR3 protein: CASSLGGTGGTKSNEQFF. CDR3 bases: TGTGCCAGCAGCTTAGGAGGGACGGGAGGGACAAAGTCCAATGAGCAGTTCTTC. The chain couples TRBV7-2 to TRBJ2-1, with TRBD2 matching over 8 bases. Per germline, CDR1 SGHTA and CDR2 FQGNSA. CDR3 length: 18 amino acids. The V segment lost 1 base and the J segment 6 bases; nucleotides outside the gene matches: 14.

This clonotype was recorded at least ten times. For the CDR3, the DNA is TGTGCCAGTAGTATAGACGGGGCGGGTAGATACAATGAGCAGTTCTTC. Amino acids: CASSIDGAGRYNEQFF. V usage is TRBV19 and J usage is TRBJ2-1, with D perhaps assigned TRBD1 or TRBD2 (5 bases each). Trimming removed 0 bases from V and 4 bases from J, with 13 bases in between. CDR3 size: 16 residues. CDR1 is LNHDA and CDR2 is SQIVND in the germline V gene (reference sequence).

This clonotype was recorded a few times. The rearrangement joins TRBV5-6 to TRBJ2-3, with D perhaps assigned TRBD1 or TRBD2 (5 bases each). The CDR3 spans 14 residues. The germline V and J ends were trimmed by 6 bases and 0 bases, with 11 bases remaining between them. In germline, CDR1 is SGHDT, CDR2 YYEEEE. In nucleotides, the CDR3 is TGTGCCAGCAAAAGATGGGGGAGCACAGATACGCAGTATTTT. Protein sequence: CASKRWGSTDTQYF.

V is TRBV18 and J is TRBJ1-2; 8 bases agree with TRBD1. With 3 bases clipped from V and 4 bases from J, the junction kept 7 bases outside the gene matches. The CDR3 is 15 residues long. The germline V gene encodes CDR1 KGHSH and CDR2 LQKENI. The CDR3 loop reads CASSPEDRDGYGYTF. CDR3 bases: TGTGCCAGCTCACCTGAGGACAGGGATGGCTATGGCTACACCTTC. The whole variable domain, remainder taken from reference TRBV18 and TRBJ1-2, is NAGVMQNPRHLVRRRGQEARLRCSPMKGHSHVYWYRQLPEEGLKFMVYLQKENIIDESGMPKERFSAEFPKEGPSILRIQQVVRGDSAAYFCASSPEDRDGYGYTFGSGTRLTVV.

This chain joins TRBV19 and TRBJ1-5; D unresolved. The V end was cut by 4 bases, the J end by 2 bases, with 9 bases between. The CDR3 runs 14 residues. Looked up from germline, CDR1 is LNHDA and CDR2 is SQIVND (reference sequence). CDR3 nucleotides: TGTGCCAGTAGTAAGTTTCCGGGCAATCAGCCCCAGCATTTT. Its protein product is CASSKFPGNQPQHF.

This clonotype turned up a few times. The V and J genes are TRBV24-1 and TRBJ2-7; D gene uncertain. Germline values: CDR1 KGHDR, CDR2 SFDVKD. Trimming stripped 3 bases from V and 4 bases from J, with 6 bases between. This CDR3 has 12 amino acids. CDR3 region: CATSDVNYEQYF. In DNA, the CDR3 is TGTGCCACCAGTGATGTAAATTACGAGCAGTACTTC.

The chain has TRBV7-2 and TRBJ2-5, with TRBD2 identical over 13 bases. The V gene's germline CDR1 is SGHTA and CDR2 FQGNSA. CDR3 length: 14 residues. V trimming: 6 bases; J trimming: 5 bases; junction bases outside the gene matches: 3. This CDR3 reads CASSKTSGRETQYF. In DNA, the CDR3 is TGTGCCAGCAGTAAGACTAGCGGGAGGGAGACCCAGTACTTC.

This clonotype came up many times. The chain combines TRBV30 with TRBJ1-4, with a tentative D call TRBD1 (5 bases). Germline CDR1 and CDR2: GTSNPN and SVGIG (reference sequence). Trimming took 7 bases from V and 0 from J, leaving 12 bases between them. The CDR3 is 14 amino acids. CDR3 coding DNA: TGTGCCTCGCAAGGGACCGCAACTAATGAAAAACTGTTTTTT. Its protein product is CASQGTATNEKLFF.

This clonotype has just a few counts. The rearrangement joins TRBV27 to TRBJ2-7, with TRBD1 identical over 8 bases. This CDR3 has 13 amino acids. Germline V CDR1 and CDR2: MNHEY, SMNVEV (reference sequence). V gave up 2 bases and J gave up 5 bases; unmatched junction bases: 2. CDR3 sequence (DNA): TGTGCCAGCAGTTTAGCAGGGGGCCACGAGCAGTACTTC. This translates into CASSLAGGHEQYF.

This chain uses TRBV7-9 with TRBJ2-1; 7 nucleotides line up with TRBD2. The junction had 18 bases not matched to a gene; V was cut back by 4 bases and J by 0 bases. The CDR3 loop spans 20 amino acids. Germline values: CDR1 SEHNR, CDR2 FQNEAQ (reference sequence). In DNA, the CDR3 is TGTGCCAGCAGCTCACGGGTGTCTGGCGGGAGAGTCCCCTCCTACAATGAGCAGTTCTTC. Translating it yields CASSSRVSGGRVPSYNEQFF. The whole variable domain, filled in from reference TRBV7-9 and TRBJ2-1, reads DTGVSQNPRHKITKRGQNVTFRCDPISEHNRLYWYRQTLGQGPEFLTYFQNEAQLEKSRLLSDRFSAERPKGSFSTLEIQRTEQGDSAMYLCASSSRVSGGRVPSYNEQFFGPGTRLTVL.

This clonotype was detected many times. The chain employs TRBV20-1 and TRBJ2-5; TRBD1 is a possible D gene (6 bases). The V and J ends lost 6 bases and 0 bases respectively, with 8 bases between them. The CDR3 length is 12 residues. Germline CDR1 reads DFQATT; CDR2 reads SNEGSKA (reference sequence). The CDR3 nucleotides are TGCAGTGCCAACAGGGACCAAGAGACCCAGTACTTC. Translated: CSANRDQETQYF.